The 22 T cell receptor beta chains in this list originate from one sample, sequenced in a study of shared clonotypes between healthy human individuals (dated by TCRdb to between 2020 and 2021). Receptor amplification or capture employed the immunoSEQ multiplex PCR assay. TCRdb obtained this table from immuneACCESS and retained in-frame rearrangements with V and J assigned. These tables miss some clones; where compared with another copy, unresolved V genes account for less than half of the shortfall, and the remainder is unexplained. Within this sample are around 700,000 clones, with less than 80% of them counted one time only. The ten largest clones take up less than 2% of the sample. The sample comprised memory CD4+ T cells sorted from blood. The cell subset or site label, as the study defines it: CD45RA-negative fraction. The receptors originated from a woman in her 30s in good health.

The rearrangement uses TRBV11-1 and TRBJ1-6; tentatively, D is TRBD1 (6 bases). The V and J ends lost 4 bases and 5 bases respectively, with 15 bases between them. The CDR3 covers 16 residues. Germline values: CDR1 SGHAT, CDR2 FQDESV (reference sequence). In DNA, the CDR3 is TGTGCCAGCAGCTCCGACAGGTTGGACGATAATTCACCCCTCCACTTT. Residues: CASSSDRLDDNSPLHF.

CDR3 nucleotide sequence: TGTGCCATCAGTGAGTACCCCAATAGCTATGGCTACACCTTC. Protein: CAISEYPNSYGYTF. The chain recombines TRBV10-3 with TRBJ1-2; D remains unclear. The CDR3 runs 14 residues. From germline, CDR1 is ENHRY and CDR2 SYGVKD. V lost 1 base and J 4 bases, leaving 10 bases between the germline ends.

This clone appeared once. The chain is built from TRBV7-3 and TRBJ2-2, with 9 bases aligning to TRBD1. Per germline, CDR1 SGHTA and CDR2 FQGTGA. CDR3 length: 14 amino acids. The V and J ends lost 5 bases and 5 bases, in that order; junction bases with no gene match: 3. CDR3 sequence reads: CASSPGTGTGELFF. The CDR3 DNA reads as TGTGCCAGCAGCCCCGGGACAGGGACCGGGGAGCTGTTTTTT.

The chain recombines TRBV28 with TRBJ1-5; 7 positions match TRBD1. Per germline, CDR1 MDHEN and CDR2 SYDVKM. CDR3 length: 13 residues. Trimming at V came to 7 bases and at J to 5 bases, leaving 5 bases not matched to a gene. The CDR3 coding sequence is TGTGCCAGCACGGGACAGCAAGATCAGCCCCAGCATTTT. It codes for CASTGQQDQPQHF.

This chain joins TRBV28 and TRBJ2-7; the D gene is possibly TRBD1 (5 bases). This CDR3 region has 14 residues. Germline CDR1 is MDHEN and CDR2 is SYDVKM. Trimming removed 8 bases at V and 5 bases at J, with 19 bases between. CDR3 sequence: CASVPGITSNEQYF. CDR3 sequence (DNA): TGTGCCAGCGTCCCAGGGATCACCTCTAACGAGCAGTACTTC.

This chain joins TRBV27 and TRBJ2-1, with D perhaps matching TRBD1 (6 bases). Germline V gene data show CDR1 as MNHEY and CDR2 as SMNVEV (reference sequence). Between the trimmed V and J ends, which lost 7 bases and 8 bases, there was a span of 21 bases. This CDR3 spans 15 amino acids. CDR3 nucleotides: TGTGCCAGCACCCTAACCGGGACACCCTTCGATGAGCAGTTCTTC. This encodes CASTLTGTPFDEQFF.

The chain combines TRBV4-1 with TRBJ1-1; D gene uncertain. There are 15 residues in the CDR3. The germline CDR1 and CDR2 sequences are MGHRA and YSYEKL. The V and J ends lost 0 bases and 1 base respectively, with 9 bases between them. CDR3 bases: TGCGCCAGCAGCCAAGATATACAATCGAACACTGAAGCTTTCTTT. Amino acids: CASSQDIQSNTEAFF.

The J gene is TRBJ2-7, the V gene TRBV9, with D possibly TRBD1 on 6 matching bases. CDR3 length: 14 residues. Deletions cut 2 bases from V and 3 bases from J, with 12 bases between. Germline V gene sequence: CDR1 SGDLS, CDR2 YYNGEE. CDR3 bases: TGTGCCAGCAGCGTGGGGGCAGGCGACTACGAGCAGTACTTC. This translates into CASSVGAGDYEQYF.

The V and J genes are TRBV5-1 and TRBJ1-3; weak D call: TRBD1 (5 bases). The CDR3 spans 14 residues. Germline V CDR1 and CDR2: SGHRS, YFSETQ. Trimming stripped 3 bases from V and 0 bases from J, with 7 bases between. The CDR3 protein is CASSSQASGNTIYF. The CDR3 nucleotides read TGCGCCAGCAGCTCACAGGCCTCTGGAAACACCATATATTTT.

The sample holds one count of this clone. The V and J genes are TRBV25-1 and TRBJ2-2; TRBD2 might be the D (7 bases). The CDR3 contains 16 residues. The germline V gene has CDR1 MGHDK and CDR2 SYGVNS. V lost 3 bases to trimming and J lost 5 bases, with 16 bases between them. CDR3 loop: CASSDPWGGDTGELFF. CDR3 DNA sequence: TGTGCCAGCAGTGACCCCTGGGGGGGCGATACCGGGGAGCTGTTTTTT.

The rearrangement links TRBV27 to TRBJ2-7; D is perhaps TRBD2 (5 bases). Germline CDR1 and CDR2: MNHEY and SMNVEV (reference sequence). The CDR3 length is 14 residues. With 6 bases removed from V and 7 bases from J, the gap between germline ends came to 19 bases. The CDR3 protein is CASSSADPPGEQYF. The CDR3 region has the DNA TGTGCCAGCAGCTCTGCGGACCCCCCGGGGGAGCAGTACTTC.

The chain is built from TRBV4-1 and TRBJ2-3; D perhaps matches TRBD2 (6 bases). Deletions cut 0 bases from V and 5 bases from J, with 9 bases between. The germline CDR1 and CDR2 sequences are MGHRA and YSYEKL. This CDR3 has 14 amino acids. The CDR3 DNA reads as TGCGCCAGCAGCCAAGATCCCGGGGGAGATACGCAGTATTTT. Protein: CASSQDPGGDTQYF.

The rearrangement uses TRBV11-1 and TRBJ2-7, with a tentative D call TRBD2 (5 bases). CDR1 is SGHAT, CDR2 FQDESV, per germline (reference sequence). V lost 1 base to trimming and J lost 2 bases, with 15 bases between them. The CDR3 is 16 amino acids. The CDR3: CASSLDPLAPTYEQYF. CDR3 nucleotide sequence: TGTGCCAGCAGCTTAGATCCGTTAGCGCCTACCTACGAGCAGTACTTC.

This clone was observed a handful of times. This chain joins TRBV10-3 and TRBJ2-7; possibly TRBD2 for D (6 bases). The CDR3 loop spans 12 amino acids. Germline V gene data show CDR1 as ENHRY and CDR2 as SYGVKD. The V end was cut by 5 bases, the J end by 5 bases, with 10 bases between. CDR3 sequence reads: CAISSLAHEQYF. CDR3 in DNA: TGTGCCATCAGTTCGCTAGCGCACGAGCAGTACTTC.

The genes are TRBV7-2 and TRBJ2-5; tentatively, D is TRBD1 (5 bases). The J call may be faulty, since TRBJ2-7 better matches the DNA end. This CDR3 has 13 residues. The germline V gene encodes CDR1 SGHTA and CDR2 FQGNSA. CDR3 bases: TGTGCCAGCAGCTCAGGACATAACTACGAGCAGTACTTC. Its protein is CASSSGHNYEQYF.

As to this clone: Being one base from a much bigger clone, this may be a read error. This chain joins TRBV11-2 and TRBJ2-6, with D possibly matching TRBD1 (6 bases). V was pared by 5 bases and J by 0 bases, with 11 bases between. This CDR3 contains 16 residues. Germline CDR1 reads SGHAT; CDR2 reads FQNNGV. This CDR3 is CASSPRTASGANVLTF. In nucleotides, the CDR3 is TGTGCCAGCAGCCCGCGGACAGCCTCTGGGGCCAACGTCCTGACTTTC.

The rearrangement links TRBV6-1 to TRBJ2-5; tentatively, D is TRBD1 (6 bases). The germline gives CDR1 MNHNS, CDR2 SASEGT. This CDR3 spans 16 amino acids. V was clipped by 0 bases and J by 5 bases, with 16 bases between them. CDR3 bases: TGTGCCAGCAGTGAAGCCGGACTCGTCCAGGGGGAGACCCAGTACTTC. It is translated as CASSEAGLVQGETQYF.

This clone was counted at least ten times. The genes are TRBV11-2 and TRBJ1-1; maybe TRBD1 (5 bases). This CDR3 comprises 17 residues. Trimming cost V 1 base and J 3 bases, with 18 bases left between them. Germline CDR1 reads SGHAT; CDR2 reads FQNNGV. CDR3 in DNA: TGTGCCAGCAGCTTAGGGTTTTATGGCAGGGAGGACACTGAAGCTTTCTTT. This translates into CASSLGFYGREDTEAFF. Full variable domain (rest looked up from reference TRBV11-2 and TRBJ1-1): EAGVAQSPRYKIIEKRQSVAFWCNPISGHATLYWYQQILGQGPKLLIQFQNNGVVDDSQLPKDRFSAERLKGVDSTLKIQPAKLEDSAVYLCASSLGFYGREDTEAFFGQGTRLTVV.

The gene calls are TRBV10-3 and TRBJ2-5; possible D gene TRBD2, 7 bases. The V end lost 10 bases, the J end lost 3 bases, and 33 bases lay between the germline ends. The CDR3 contains 19 residues. Germline V lookup: CDR1 ENHRY, CDR2 SYGVKD. CDR3: CANQSEVGEGDGTEETQYF. CDR3 bases: TGTGCCAACCAGAGCGAAGTGGGGGAGGGGGACGGGACCGAAGAGACCCAGTACTTC.

As concerns this clone: The same CDR3 can be traced to other DNA sequences in this sample. This chain connects TRBV5-1 to TRBJ1-4; 9 positions match TRBD1. The junction had 6 bases not matched to a gene; V was cut back by 4 bases and J by 8 bases. Germline V gene lookup returns CDR1 SGHRS and CDR2 YFSETQ. CDR3 length equals 14 residues. For the CDR3, the DNA is TGCGCCAGCAGCCTACAGGGGGCGCGCGAAAAACTGTTTTTT. Amino acids: CASSLQGAREKLFF.

The rearrangement links TRBV6-4 to TRBJ2-1; TRBD2 aligns across 9 bases. CDR1 MRHNA and CDR2 SNTAGT come from the germline V gene. The CDR3 loop spans 16 amino acids. The trim removed 8 bases at V and 1 base at J, leaving 9 bases unmatched. The CDR3 loop is CASQMEAGGSYNEQFF. The CDR3 DNA follows: TGTGCCAGCCAAATGGAAGCGGGAGGTTCCTACAATGAGCAGTTCTTC.

The rearrangement joins TRBV2 to TRBJ2-3; 8 bases are shared with TRBD1. J gave up 2 bases and V 9 bases, and 10 bases lay outside the gene matches. This CDR3 has 15 amino acids. CDR1 and CDR2 (germline): SNHLY, FYNNEI. DNA of the CDR3: TGTGCCAGTAAATTCCAGGGGGCCTCCACAGATACGCAGTATTTT. Translating gives CASKFQGASTDTQYF.